This record concerns one T cell receptor beta chain sequence. This specimen comes from a study of blood T cell repertoires in COVID-19. Authors' processing steps: Estimates of nucleated cell counts were drawn from the amplification of reference gene primers. TCRdb's copy holds only in-frame clones and misses some; the assay was immunoSEQ multiplex PCR. D and trimming were read from the DNA, whereas the V and J calls and clone size are those reported in that table. The top ten clones hold around 4% of a sample with about 120,000 clones, 90% of them seen once. The CDR3 is 16 amino acids. Per the germline V gene, CDR1 is MNHEY and CDR2 is SVGAGI. With 0 bases clipped from V and 4 bases from J, the junction kept 5 bases outside the gene matches. Seattle enrolled patients during active infection and tracked them longitudinally.

Sequenced material: peripheral blood. V is TRBV6-5 and J is TRBJ1-2; 10 bases are shared with TRBD1. The receptor's source is a woman in her sixties or seventies with COVID-19, enrolled during active disease. The CDR3 DNA reads TGTGCCAGCAGTTACTCATCAGGGACAGGGGCCTATGGCTACACCTTC. This gives the protein CASSYSSGTGAYGYTF.